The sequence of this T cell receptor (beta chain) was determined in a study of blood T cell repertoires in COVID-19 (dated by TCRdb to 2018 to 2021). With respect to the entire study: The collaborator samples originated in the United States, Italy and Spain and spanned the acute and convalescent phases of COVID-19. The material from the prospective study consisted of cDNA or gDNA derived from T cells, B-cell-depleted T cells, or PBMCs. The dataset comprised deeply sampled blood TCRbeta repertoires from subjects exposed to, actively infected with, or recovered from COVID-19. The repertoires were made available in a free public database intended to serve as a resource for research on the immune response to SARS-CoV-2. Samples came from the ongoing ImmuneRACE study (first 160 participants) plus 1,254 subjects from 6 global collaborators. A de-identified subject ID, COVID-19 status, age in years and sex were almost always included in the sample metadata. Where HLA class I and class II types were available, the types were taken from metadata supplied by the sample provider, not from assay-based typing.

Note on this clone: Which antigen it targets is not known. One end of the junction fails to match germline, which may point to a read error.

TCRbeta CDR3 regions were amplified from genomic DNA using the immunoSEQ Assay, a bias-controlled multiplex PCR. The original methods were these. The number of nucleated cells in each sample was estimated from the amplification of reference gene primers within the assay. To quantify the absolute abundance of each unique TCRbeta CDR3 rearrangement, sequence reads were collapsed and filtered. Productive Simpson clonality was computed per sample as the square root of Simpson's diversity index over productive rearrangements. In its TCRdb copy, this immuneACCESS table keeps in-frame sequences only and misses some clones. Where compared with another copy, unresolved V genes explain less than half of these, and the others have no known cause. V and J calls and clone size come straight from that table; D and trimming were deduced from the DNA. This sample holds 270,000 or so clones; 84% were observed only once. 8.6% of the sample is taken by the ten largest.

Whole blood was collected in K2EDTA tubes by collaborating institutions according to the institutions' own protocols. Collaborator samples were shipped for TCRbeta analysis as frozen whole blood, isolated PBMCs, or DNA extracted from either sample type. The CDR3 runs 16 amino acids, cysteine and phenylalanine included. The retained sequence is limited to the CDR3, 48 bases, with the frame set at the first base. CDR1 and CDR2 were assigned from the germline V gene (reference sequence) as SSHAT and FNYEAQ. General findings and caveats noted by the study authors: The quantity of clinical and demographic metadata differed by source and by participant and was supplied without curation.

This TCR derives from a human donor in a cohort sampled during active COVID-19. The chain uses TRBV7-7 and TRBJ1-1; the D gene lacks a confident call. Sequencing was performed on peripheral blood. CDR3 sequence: CASSLAVSLPSTEAFF. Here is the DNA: TGTGCTAGCAGCTTAGCGGTCTCACTTCCGAGCACTGAAGCTTTCTTT. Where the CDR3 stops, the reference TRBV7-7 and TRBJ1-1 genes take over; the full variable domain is GAGVSQSPRYKVTKRGQDVTLRCDPISSHATLYWYQQALGQGPEFLTYFNYEAQPDKSGLPSDRFSAERPEGSISTLTIQRTEQRDSAMYRCASSLAVSLPSTEAFFGQGTRLTVV.